This TCR beta chain was captured in a study of T cell repertoires in cytomegalovirus infection. For the study at large: Epitope selection comprised recently identified HLA-C-restricted CMV epitopes and well-studied HLA-B-restricted CMV epitopes.

TCRdb called the reads again in MiXCR, with one record for every CDR3 protein. The sample records hundreds of thousands of distinct CDR3 sequences, roughly 33% being singletons. This CDR3 is built from 14 residues. V trimming: 6 bases; J trimming: 6 bases; junction bases outside the gene matches: 8. Worth noting for this clonotype: No antigen is known for it.

The material sequenced was cultured PBMCs, taken from culture after CMV antigen stimulation. This rearrangement joins TRBV12-3 or TRBV12-4 to TRBJ1-5, with 7 bases lining up with TRBD1. This receptor was identified in a human donor in good health (CMV status not recorded). Some clones in this sample may be carry-over from other donors' samples. The CDR3, as DNA: TGTGCCAGCAGCCAGACAGGGCGTCCTCAGCCCCAGCATTTT. Translated, it gives CASSQTGRPQPQHF.